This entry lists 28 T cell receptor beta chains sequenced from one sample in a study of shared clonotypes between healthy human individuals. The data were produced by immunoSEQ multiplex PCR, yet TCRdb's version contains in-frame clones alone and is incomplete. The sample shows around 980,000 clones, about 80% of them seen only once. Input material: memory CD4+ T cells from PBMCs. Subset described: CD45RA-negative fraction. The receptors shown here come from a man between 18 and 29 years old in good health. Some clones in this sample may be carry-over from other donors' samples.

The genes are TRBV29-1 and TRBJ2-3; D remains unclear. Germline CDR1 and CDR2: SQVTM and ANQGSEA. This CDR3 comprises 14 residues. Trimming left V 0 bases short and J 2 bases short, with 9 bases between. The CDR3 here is CSVEDGRTTDTQYF. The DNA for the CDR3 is TGCAGCGTTGAAGATGGCAGGACCACAGATACGCAGTATTTT.

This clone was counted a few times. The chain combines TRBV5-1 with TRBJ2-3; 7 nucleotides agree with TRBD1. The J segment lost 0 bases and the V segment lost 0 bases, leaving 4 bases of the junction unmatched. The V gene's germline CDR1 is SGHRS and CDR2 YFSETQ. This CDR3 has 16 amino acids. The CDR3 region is CASSLDGTVSTDTQYF. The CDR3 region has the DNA TGCGCCAGCAGCTTGGACGGGACAGTTAGCACAGATACGCAGTATTTT.

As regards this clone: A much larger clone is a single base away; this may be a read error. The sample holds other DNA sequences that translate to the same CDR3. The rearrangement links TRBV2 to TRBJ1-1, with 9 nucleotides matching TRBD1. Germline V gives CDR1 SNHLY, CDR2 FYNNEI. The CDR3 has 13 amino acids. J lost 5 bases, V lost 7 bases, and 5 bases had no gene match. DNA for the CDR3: TGTGCCAGCATCCGGGACAGGGATACTGAAGCTTTCTTT. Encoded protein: CASIRDRDTEAFF.

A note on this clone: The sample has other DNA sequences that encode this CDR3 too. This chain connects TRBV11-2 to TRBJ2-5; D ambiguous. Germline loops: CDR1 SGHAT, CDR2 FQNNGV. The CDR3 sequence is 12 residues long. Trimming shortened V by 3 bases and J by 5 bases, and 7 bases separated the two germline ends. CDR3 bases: TGTGCCAGCAGCTTTTCCGGTGAGACCCAGTACTTC. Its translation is CASSFSGETQYF.

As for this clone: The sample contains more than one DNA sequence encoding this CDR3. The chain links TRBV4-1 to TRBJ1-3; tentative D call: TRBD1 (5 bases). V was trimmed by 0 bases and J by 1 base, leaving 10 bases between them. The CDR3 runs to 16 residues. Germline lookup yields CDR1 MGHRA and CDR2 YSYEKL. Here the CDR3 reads CASSQDRGGSGNTIYF. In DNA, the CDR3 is TGCGCCAGCAGCCAAGATCGGGGGGGATCTGGAAACACCATATATTTT.

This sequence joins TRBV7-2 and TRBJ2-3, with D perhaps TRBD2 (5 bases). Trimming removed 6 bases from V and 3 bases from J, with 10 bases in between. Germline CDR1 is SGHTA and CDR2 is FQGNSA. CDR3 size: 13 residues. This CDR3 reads CASSYRGTDTQYF. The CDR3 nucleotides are TGTGCCAGCAGTTATAGAGGGACAGATACGCAGTATTTT.

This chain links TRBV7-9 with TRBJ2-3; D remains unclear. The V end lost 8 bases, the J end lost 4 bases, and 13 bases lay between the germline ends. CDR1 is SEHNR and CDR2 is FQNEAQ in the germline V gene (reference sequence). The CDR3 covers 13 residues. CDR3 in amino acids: CASGPTVADTQYF. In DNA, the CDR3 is TGTGCCAGCGGCCCTACGGTGGCAGATACGCAGTATTTT. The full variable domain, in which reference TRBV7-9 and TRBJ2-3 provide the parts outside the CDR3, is DTGVSQNPRHKITKRGQNVTFRCDPISEHNRLYWYRQTLGQGPEFLTYFQNEAQLEKSRLLSDRFSAERPKGSFSTLEIQRTEQGDSAMYLCASGPTVADTQYFGPGTRLTVL.

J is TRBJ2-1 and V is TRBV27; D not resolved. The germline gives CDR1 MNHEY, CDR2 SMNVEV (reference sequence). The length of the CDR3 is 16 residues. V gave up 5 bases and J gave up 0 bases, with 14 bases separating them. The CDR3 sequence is CASSLGDLGSYNEQFF. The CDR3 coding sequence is TGTGCCAGCAGTCTCGGAGACTTGGGCTCCTACAATGAGCAGTTCTTC.

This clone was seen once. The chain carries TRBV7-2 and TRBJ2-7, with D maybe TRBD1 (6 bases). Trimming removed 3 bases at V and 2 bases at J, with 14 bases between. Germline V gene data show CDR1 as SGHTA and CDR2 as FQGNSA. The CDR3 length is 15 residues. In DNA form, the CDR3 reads TGTGCCAGCAGCTTGAGCCTGGGGGCCACCTACGAGCAGTACTTC. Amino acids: CASSLSLGATYEQYF. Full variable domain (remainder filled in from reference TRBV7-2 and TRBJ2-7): GAGVSQSPSNKVTEKGKDVELRCDPISGHTALYWYRQSLGQGLEFLIYFQGNSAPDKSGLPSDRFSAERTGGSVSTLTIQRTQQEDSAVYLCASSLSLGATYEQYFGPGTRLTVT.

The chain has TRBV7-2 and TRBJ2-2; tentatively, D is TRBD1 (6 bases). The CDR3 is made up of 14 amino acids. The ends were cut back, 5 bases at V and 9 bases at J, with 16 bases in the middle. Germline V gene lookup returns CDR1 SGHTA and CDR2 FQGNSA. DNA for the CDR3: TGTGCCAGCAGCCCTATCAGGGGTGGCCGGGAGCTGTTTTTT. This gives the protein CASSPIRGGRELFF.

For the CDR3, the DNA is TGTGCCAGCAGTTTTTGGGGTCAGAGTGGCTACACCTTC. Amino acids: CASSFWGQSGYTF. This chain connects TRBV28 to TRBJ1-2, with D uncertain. Germline V CDR1 and CDR2: MDHEN, SYDVKM. There are 13 residues in the CDR3. Trimming stripped 3 bases from V and 7 bases from J, with 12 bases between.

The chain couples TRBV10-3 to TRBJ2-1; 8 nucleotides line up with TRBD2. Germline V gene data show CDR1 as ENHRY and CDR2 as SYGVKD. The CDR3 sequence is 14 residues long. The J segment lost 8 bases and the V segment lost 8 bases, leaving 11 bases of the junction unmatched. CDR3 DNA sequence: TGTGCCATCTCCACCGGACTAGCCATGCATGAGCAGTTCTTC. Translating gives CAISTGLAMHEQFF.

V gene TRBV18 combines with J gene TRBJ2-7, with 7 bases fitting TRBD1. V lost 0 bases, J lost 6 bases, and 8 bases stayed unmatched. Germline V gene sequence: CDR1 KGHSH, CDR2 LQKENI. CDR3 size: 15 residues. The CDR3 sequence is CASSPPTSTGLEQYF. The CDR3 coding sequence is TGTGCCAGCTCACCACCAACGTCGACAGGGCTCGAGCAGTACTTC.

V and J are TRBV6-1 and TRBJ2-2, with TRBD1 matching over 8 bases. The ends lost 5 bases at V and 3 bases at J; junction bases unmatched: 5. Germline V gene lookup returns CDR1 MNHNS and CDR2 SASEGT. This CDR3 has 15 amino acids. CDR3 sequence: CASSSGGRYTGELFF. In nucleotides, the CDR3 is TGTGCCAGCAGTTCAGGGGGCAGGTACACCGGGGAGCTGTTTTTT.

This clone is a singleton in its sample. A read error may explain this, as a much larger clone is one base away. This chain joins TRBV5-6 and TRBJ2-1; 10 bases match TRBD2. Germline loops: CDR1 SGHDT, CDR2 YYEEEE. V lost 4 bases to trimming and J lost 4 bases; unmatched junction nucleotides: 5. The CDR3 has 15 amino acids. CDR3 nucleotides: TGTGCCAGCAGCCCCGGGACTAGCGTTTACAATGAGCAGTTCTTC. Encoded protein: CASSPGTSVYNEQFF.

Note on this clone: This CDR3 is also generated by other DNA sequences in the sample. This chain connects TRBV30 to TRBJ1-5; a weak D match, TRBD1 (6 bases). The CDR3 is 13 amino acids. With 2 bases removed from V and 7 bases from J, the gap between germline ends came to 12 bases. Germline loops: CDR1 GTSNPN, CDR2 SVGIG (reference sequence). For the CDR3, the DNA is TGTGCCTGGAGTTTGTCAGGGGACCAGCCCCAGCATTTT. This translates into CAWSLSGDQPQHF.

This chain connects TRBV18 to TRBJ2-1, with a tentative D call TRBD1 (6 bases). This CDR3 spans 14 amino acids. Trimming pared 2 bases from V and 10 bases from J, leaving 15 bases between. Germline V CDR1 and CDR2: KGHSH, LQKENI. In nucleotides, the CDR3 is TGTGCCAGCTCACCAGGCGATGGGGGCTGGGAGCAGTTCTTC. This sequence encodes CASSPGDGGWEQFF.

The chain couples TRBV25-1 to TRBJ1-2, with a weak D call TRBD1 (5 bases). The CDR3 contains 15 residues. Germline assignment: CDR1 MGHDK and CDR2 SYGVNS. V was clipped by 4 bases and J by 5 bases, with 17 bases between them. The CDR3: CASSVNQGPGYGYTF. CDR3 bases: TGTGCCAGCAGTGTCAATCAGGGTCCTGGGTATGGCTACACCTTC.

As DNA, the CDR3 is TGTGCCAGCAGCCCGCGGACTAGCGGGAGACCCGAGTACTACGAGCAGTACTTC. Its translation: CASSPRTSGRPEYYEQYF. The chain recombines TRBV7-2 with TRBJ2-7; 13 bases map to TRBD2. J lost 3 bases, V lost 5 bases, and 13 bases had no gene match. The CDR3 covers 18 residues. From germline, CDR1 is SGHTA and CDR2 FQGNSA. Supplemented by reference TRBV7-2 and TRBJ2-7, the full variable domain reads GAGVSQSPSNKVTEKGKDVELRCDPISGHTALYWYRQSLGQGLEFLIYFQGNSAPDKSGLPSDRFSAERTGGSVSTLTIQRTQQEDSAVYLCASSPRTSGRPEYYEQYFGPGTRLTVT.

The CDR3 bases are TGTGCCAGCAGCCATGGACTAGCGGATACGCAGTATTTT. Translating gives CASSHGLADTQYF. V gene TRBV27 combines with J gene TRBJ2-3; 9 bases are shared with TRBD2. Trimming cost V 6 bases and J 6 bases; bases outside gene matches: 4. Germline V lookup: CDR1 MNHEY, CDR2 SMNVEV (reference sequence). The CDR3 loop spans 13 amino acids.

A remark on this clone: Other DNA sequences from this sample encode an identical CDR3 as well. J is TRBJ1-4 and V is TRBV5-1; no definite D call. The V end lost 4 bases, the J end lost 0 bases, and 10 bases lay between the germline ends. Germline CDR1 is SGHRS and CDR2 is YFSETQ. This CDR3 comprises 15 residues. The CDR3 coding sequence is TGCGCCAGCAGCCCACGTGCCGCAACTAATGAAAAACTGTTTTTT. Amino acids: CASSPRAATNEKLFF.

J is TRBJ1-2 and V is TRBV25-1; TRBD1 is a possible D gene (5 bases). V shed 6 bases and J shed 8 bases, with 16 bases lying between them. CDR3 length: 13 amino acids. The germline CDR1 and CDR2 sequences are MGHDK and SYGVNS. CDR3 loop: CASRGGALWGYTF. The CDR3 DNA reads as TGTGCCAGCAGAGGCGGGGCCCTTTGGGGCTACACCTTC.

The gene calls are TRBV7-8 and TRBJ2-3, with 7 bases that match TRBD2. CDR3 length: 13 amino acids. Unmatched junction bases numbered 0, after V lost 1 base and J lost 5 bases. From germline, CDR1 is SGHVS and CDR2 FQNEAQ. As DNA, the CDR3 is TGTGCCAGCAGCTTAGTAGCGGGAGATACGCAGTATTTT. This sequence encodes CASSLVAGDTQYF.

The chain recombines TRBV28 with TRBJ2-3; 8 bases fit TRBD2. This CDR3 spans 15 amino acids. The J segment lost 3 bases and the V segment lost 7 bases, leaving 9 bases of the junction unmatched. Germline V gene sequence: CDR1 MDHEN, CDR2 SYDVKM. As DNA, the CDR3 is TGTGCCAGCAACCAAAGCGGGGGTCCAACAGATACGCAGTATTTT. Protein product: CASNQSGGPTDTQYF.

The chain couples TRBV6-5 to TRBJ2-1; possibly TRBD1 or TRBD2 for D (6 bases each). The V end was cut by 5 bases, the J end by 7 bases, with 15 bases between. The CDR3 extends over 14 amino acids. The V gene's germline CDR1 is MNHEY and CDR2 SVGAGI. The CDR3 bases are TGTGCCAGCAGTCCGGGGGCGGCACGGAATGAGCAGTTCTTC. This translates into CASSPGAARNEQFF.

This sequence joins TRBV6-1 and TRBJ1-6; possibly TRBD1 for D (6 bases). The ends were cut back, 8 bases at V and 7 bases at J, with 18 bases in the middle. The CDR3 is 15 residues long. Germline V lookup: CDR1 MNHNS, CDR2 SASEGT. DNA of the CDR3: TGTGCCAGCGCAACAGCCCAGGGGTTGAATTCACCCCTCCACTTT. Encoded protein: CASATAQGLNSPLHF.

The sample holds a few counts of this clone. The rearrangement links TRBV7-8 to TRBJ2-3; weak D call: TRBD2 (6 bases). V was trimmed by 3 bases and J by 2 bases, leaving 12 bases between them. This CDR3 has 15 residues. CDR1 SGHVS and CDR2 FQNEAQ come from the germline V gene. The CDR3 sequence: CASSFLGGNTDTQYF. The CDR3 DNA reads TGTGCCAGCAGCTTCCTGGGCGGGAACACAGATACGCAGTATTTT.

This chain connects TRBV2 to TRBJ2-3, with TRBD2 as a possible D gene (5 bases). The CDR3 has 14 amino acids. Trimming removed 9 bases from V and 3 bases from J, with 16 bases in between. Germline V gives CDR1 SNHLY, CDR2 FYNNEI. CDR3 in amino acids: CASKDGEGTDTQYF. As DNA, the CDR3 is TGTGCCAGTAAGGACGGGGAAGGGACAGATACGCAGTATTTT. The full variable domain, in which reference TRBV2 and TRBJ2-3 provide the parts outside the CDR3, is EPEVTQTPSHQVTQMGQEVILRCVPISNHLYFYWYRQILGQKVEFLVSFYNNEISEKSEIFDDQFSVERPDGSNFTLKIRSTKLEDSAMYFCASKDGEGTDTQYFGPGTRLTVL.